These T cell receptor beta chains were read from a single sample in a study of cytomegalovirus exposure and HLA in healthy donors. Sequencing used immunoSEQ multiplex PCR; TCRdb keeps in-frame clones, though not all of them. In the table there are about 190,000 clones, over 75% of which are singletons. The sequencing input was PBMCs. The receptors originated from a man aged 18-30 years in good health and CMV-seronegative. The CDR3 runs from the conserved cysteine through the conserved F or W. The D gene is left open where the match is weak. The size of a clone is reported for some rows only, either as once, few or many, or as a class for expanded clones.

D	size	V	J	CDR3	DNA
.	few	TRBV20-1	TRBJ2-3	CSASRADTQYF	TGCAGTGCTAGCAGGGCAGATACGCAGTATTTT
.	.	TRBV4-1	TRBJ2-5	CASSLGMGPDSGETQYF	TGCGCCAGCAGCTTGGGAATGGGTCCCGACAGTGGAGAGACCCAGTACTTC
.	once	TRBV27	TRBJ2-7	CASSLRDTSYEQYF	TGTGCCAGCAGTTTAAGGGACACCTCCTACGAGCAGTACTTC
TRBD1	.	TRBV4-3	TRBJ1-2	CASSPGTGAGGYTF	TGCGCCAGCAGCCCAGGGACAGGGGCTGGTGGCTACACCTTC
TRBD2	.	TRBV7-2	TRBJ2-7	CASSLVEGLAGGGEQYF	TGTGCCAGCAGCTTAGTAGAAGGACTAGCGGGGGGTGGAGAGCAGTACTTC
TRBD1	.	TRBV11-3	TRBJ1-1	CASSLSSQGAEAFF	TGTGCCAGCAGCTTATCTTCCCAGGGGGCTGAAGCTTTCTTT
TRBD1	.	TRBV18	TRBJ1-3	CASSPLETGAGNTIYF	TGTGCCAGCTCACCACTCGAGACAGGGGCAGGAAACACCATATATTTT
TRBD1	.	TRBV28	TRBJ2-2	CASRGGSNTGELFF	TGTGCCAGCCGAGGGGGCTCGAACACCGGGGAGCTGTTTTTT
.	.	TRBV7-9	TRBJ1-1	CASSPSRDTVNTEAFF	TGTGCCAGCAGCCCGTCACGGGACACCGTTAACACTGAAGCTTTCTTT
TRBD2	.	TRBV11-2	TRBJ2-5	CASSSSLAGVGRETQYF	TGTGCCAGCAGCTCCTCCTTAGCGGGAGTGGGTCGGGAGACCCAGTACTTC
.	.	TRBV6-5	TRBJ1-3	CASSYSGGFSGNTIYF	TGTGCCAGCAGTTACTCAGGCGGCTTCTCTGGAAACACCATATATTTT
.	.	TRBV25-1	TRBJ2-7	CASGDSRSSYEQYF	TGTGCCAGCGGCGACAGTAGGAGCTCCTACGAGCAGTACTTC
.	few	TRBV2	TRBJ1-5	CASSDSVNQPQHF	TGTGCCAGCAGTGATTCAGTGAATCAGCCCCAGCATTTT
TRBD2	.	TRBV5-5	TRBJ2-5	CASSTRKERGETQYF	TGTGCCAGCAGTACTAGAAAAGAGCGGGGGGAGACCCAGTACTTC
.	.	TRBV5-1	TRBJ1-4	CASSLEPGRQEKLFF	TGCGCCAGCAGCTTGGAACCAGGGCGCCAGGAAAAACTGTTTTTT
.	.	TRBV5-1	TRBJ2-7	CASSGGLPGDEQYF	TGCGCCAGCAGCGGGGGACTGCCCGGGGACGAGCAGTACTTC
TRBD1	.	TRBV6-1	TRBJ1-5	CASSGQGGSQPQHF	TGTGCCAGCAGTGGACAGGGTGGCAGTCAGCCCCAGCATTTT
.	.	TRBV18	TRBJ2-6	CASSPPLSQAPFLSSGANVLTF	TGTGCCAGCTCACCTCCTCTCTCGCAGGCCCCGTTTTTAAGCTCTGGGGCCAACGTCCTGACTTTC
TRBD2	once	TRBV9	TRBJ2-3	CASSSPGLVTDTQYF	TGTGCCAGCAGCTCCCCGGGACTAGTCACAGATACGCAGTATTTT
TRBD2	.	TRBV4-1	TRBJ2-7	CASSQGSLAGGTYEQYF	TGCGCCAGCAGCCAAGGGTCGCTAGCGGGGGGGACCTACGAGCAGTACTTC
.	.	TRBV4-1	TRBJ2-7	CASSQFAGPIFSYEQYF	TGCGCCAGCAGCCAATTTGCTGGGCCAATCTTCTCCTACGAGCAGTACTTC
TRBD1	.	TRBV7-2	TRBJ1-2	CASSSSRDRFDRYGYTF	TGTGCCAGCAGCTCGTCCCGGGACAGGTTTGATCGCTATGGCTACACCTTC
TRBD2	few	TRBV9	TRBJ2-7	CASSSGGEGAHEQYF	TGTGCCAGCAGTTCCGGGGGGGAGGGTGCCCACGAGCAGTACTTC
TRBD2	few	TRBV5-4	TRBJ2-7	CASSFSGRSRYEQYF	TGTGCCAGCAGCTTTAGCGGGAGAAGTCGGTACGAGCAGTACTTC
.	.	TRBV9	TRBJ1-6	CATGRGDANSPLHF	TGTGCCACCGGGAGGGGGGACGCTAATTCACCCCTCCACTTT
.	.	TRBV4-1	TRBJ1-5	CASSLTRFQQGRMSNQPQHF	TGCGCCAGCAGCCTCACAAGATTTCAGCAGGGTCGGATGAGCAATCAGCCCCAGCATTTT
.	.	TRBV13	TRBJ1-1	CASSLTGYTEAFF	TGTGCCAGCAGCTTAACCGGGTACACTGAAGCTTTCTTT
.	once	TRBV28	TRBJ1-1	CASNLSGQNTEAFF	TGTGCCAGCAACTTATCTGGACAGAACACTGAAGCTTTCTTT
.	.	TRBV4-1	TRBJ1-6	CASSQVRAGISNSPLHF	TGCGCCAGCAGCCAAGTTAGAGCAGGAATTTCGAATTCACCCCTCCACTTT
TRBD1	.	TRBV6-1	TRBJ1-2	CASSERQGDYGYTF	TGTGCCAGCAGTGAAAGACAGGGCGACTATGGCTACACCTTC
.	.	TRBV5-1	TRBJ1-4	CASSPRDTMNEKLFF	TGCGCCAGCAGCCCCCGGGACACGATGAATGAAAAACTGTTTTTT
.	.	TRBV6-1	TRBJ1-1	CASSEGRGRAFF	TGTGCCAGCAGTGAGGGGAGGGGTAGAGCTTTCTTT
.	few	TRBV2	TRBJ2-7	CASLRTGDEQYF	TGTGCCAGCCTAAGAACGGGGGACGAGCAGTACTTC
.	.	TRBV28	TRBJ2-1	CASSLLNNEQFF	TGTGCCAGCAGTTTATTAAACAATGAGCAGTTCTTC
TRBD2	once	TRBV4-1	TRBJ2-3	CASSQPRRGSSDTQYF	TGCGCCAGCAGCCAACCTCGCCGCGGGAGCTCAGATACGCAGTATTTT
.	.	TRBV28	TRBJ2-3	CASSLSRGHTDTQYF	TGTGCCAGCAGTTTATCCCGTGGACACACAGATACGCAGTATTTT
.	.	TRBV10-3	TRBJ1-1	CAIAEENTEAFF	TGTGCCATCGCGGAAGAAAACACTGAAGCTTTCTTT
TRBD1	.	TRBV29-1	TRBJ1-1	CSIHRGNTEAFF	TGCAGCATCCACAGGGGTAACACTGAAGCTTTCTTT
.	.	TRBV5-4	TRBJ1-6	CASSLGSLDNSPLHF	TGTGCCAGCAGCTTGGGGTCACTCGATAATTCACCCCTCCACTTT
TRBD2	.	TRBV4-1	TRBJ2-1	CASSLQLAGDTYNEQFF	TGCGCCAGCAGCCTCCAATTAGCGGGAGACACCTACAATGAGCAGTTCTTC
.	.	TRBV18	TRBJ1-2	CASSPLTGGMSMDYTF	TGTGCCAGCTCACCACTTACGGGAGGGATGTCTATGGACTACACCTTC
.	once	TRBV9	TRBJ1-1	CASSVGAMNTEAFF	TGTGCCAGCAGCGTAGGAGCCATGAACACTGAAGCTTTCTTT
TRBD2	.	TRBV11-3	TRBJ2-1	CASSQSGDSYNEQFF	TGTGCCAGCAGCCAAAGCGGGGACTCCTACAATGAGCAGTTCTTC
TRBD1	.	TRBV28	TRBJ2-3	CASDQQGAADTQYF	TGTGCCAGCGATCAACAGGGGGCGGCAGATACGCAGTATTTT
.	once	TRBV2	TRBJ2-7	CASSGRLSYEQYF	TGTGCCAGCAGTGGGCGGCTATCCTACGAGCAGTACTTC
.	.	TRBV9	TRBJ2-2	CASSVAPGGPNTGELFF	TGTGCCAGCAGCGTAGCCCCGGGGGGCCCGAACACCGGGGAGCTGTTTTTT
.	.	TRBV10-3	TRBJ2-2	CAISGVAANTGELFF	TGTGCCATCAGTGGGGTAGCGGCGAACACCGGGGAGCTGTTTTTT
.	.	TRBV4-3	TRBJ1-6	CASSRKHSYNSPLHF	TGCGCCAGCAGCCGTAAACACAGCTATAATTCACCCCTCCACTTT
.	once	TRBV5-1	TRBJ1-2	CASSQPQDYGYTF	TGCGCCAGCAGCCAACCCCAGGACTATGGCTACACCTTC